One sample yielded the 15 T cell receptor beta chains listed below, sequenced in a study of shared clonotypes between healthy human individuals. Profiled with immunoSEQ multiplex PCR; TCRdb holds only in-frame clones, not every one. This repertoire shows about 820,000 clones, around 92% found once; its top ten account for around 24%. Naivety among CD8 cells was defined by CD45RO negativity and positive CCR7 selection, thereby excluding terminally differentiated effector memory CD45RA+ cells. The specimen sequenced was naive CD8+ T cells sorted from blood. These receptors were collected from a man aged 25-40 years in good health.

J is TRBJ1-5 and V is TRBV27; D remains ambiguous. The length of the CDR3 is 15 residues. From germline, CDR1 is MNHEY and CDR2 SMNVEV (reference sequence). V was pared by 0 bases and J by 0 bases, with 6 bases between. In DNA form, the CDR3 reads TGTGCCAGCAGTTTATCCAGCGATAGCAATCAGCCCCAGCATTTT. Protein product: CASSLSSDSNQPQHF.

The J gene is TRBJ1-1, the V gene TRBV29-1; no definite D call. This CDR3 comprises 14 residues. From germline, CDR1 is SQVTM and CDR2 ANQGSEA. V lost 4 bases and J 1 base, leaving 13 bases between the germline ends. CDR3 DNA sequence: TGCAGCGTTGTAAGGTCGTTCGGGAACACTGAAGCTTTCTTT. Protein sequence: CSVVRSFGNTEAFF.

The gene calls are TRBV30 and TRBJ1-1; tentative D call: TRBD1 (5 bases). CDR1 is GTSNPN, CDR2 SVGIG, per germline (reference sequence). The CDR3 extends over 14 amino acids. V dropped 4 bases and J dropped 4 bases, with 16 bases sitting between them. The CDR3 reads CAWTLGQGGTEAFF. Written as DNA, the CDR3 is TGTGCCTGGACCCTAGGGCAGGGAGGCACTGAAGCTTTCTTT.

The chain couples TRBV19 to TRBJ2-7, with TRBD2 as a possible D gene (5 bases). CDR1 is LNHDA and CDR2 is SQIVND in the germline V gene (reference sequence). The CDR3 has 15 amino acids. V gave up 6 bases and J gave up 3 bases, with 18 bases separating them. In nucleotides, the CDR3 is TGTGCCAGTAGGCCGACCGGGGAGCGGTACTACGAGCAGTACTTC. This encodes CASRPTGERYYEQYF.

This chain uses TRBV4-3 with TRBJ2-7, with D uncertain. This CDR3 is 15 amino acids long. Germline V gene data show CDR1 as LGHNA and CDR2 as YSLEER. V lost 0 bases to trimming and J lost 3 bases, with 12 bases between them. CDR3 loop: CASSQEWFGRYEQYF. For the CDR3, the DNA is TGCGCCAGCAGCCAAGAATGGTTCGGCCGCTACGAGCAGTACTTC.

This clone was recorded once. The CDR3 sequence: CASSLQTVNEQFF. CDR3 nucleotide sequence: TGTGCCAGCAGCTTGCAGACGGTCAATGAGCAGTTCTTC. V and J are TRBV11-2 and TRBJ2-1, with unresolved D. CDR1 SGHAT and CDR2 FQNNGV come from the germline V gene. The CDR3 is made up of 13 amino acids. V shed 3 bases and J shed 6 bases, with 9 bases lying between them.

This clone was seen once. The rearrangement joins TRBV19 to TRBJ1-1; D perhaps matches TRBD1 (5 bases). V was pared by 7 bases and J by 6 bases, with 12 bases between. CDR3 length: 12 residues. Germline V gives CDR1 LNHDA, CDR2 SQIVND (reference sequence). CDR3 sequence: CASTLGGAEAFF. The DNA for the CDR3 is TGTGCCAGTACTCTGGGGGGAGCTGAAGCTTTCTTT.

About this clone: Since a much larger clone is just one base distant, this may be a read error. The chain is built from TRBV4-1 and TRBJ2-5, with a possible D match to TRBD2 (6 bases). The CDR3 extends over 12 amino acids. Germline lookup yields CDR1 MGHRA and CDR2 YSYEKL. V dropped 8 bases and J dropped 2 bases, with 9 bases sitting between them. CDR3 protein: CASRGTQETQYF. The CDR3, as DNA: TGCGCCAGCCGGGGGACGCAAGAGACCCAGTACTTC.

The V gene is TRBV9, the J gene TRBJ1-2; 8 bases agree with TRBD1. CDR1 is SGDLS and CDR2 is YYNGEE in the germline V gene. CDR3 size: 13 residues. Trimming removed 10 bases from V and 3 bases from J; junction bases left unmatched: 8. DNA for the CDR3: TGTGCCTCGGAATCGGACAGGGACTATGGCTACACCTTC. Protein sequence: CASESDRDYGYTF. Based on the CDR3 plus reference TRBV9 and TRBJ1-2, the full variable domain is DSGVTQTPKHLITATGQRVTLRCSPRSGDLSVYWYQQSLDQGLQFLIQYYNGEERAKGNILERFSAQQFPDLHSELNLSSLELGDSALYFCASESDRDYGYTFGSGTRLTVV.

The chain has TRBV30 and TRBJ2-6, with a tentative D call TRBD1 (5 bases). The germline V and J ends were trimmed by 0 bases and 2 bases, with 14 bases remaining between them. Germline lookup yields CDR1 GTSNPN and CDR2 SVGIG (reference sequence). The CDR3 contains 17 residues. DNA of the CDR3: TGTGCCTGGAGTGTAGGGGTATCCTCCCCTGGGGCCAACGTCCTGACTTTC. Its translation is CAWSVGVSSPGANVLTF.

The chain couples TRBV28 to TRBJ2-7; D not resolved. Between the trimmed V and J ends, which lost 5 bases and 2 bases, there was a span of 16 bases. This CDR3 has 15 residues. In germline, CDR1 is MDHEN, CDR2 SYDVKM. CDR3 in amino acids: CASSPPRETAYEQYF. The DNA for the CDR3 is TGTGCCAGCAGTCCGCCTAGGGAAACAGCCTACGAGCAGTACTTC.

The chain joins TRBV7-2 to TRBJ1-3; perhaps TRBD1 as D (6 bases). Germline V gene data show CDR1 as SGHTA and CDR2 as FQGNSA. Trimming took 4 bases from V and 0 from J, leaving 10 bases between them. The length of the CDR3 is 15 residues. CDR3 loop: CASSSSTGSGNTIYF. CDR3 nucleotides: TGTGCCAGCAGCTCATCGACAGGCTCTGGAAACACCATATATTTT.

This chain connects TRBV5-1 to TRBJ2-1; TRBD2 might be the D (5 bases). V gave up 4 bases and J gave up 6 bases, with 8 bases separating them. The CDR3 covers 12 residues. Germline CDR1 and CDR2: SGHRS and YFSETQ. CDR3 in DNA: TGCGCCAGCAGCGGGCTAGCCAATGAGCAGTTCTTC. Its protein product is CASSGLANEQFF.

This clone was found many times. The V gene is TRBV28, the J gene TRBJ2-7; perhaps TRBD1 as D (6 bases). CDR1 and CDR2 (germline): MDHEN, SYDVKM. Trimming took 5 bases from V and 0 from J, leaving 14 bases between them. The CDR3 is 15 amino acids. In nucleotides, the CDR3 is TGTGCCAGCAGTCTCCTGGGACAAAGCTCCTACGAGCAGTACTTC. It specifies CASSLLGQSSYEQYF.

This CDR3 is CASSYVRTAPNEQYF. For the CDR3, the DNA is TGTGCCAGCAGCTACGTCCGGACAGCGCCAAACGAGCAGTACTTC. The chain couples TRBV7-8 to TRBJ2-7, with TRBD1 as a possible D gene (6 bases). CDR3 length: 15 amino acids. Trimming removed 4 bases at V and 5 bases at J, with 18 bases between. Germline lookup yields CDR1 SGHVS and CDR2 FQNEAQ.